Each of the 14 T cell receptor beta chains below was sequenced from the same sample in a study of tissue T cells after allogeneic stem cell transplantation (dated by TCRdb to about 2022). Libraries were built with the immunoSEQ multiplex PCR assay. Held by TCRdb, this immuneACCESS table contains in-frame sequences only and omits some clones. Under half of the omission traces to an unresolved V gene where checked; the cause of the rest is unknown. This sample gives about 21,000 clones in total; roughly three quarters of them show up just once. The top ten hold under 0.5% of the sample. The sample taken for sequencing was blood. These receptors originate from a female BALB/c mouse in good health. This strain is of MHC haplotype H2-d.

As concerns this clone: Germline and genes here are mouse. The observed sequence ends 1 residue before the CDR3 terminus, with the missing tail filled in from the germline J gene. J is TRBJ2-1 and V is TRBV4; D is perhaps TRBD1 (6 bases). This CDR3 spans 14 amino acids. V was cut by 4 bases and J by 3 bases, with 10 bases left in between. CDR1 is LGHDT, CDR2 YNNKQL, per germline (reference sequence). The sequenced CDR3 bases are TGTGCCAGCAGCTCCCGGGACACCTATGCTGAGCAGTTC. The encoded protein is CASSSRDTYAEQF. The whole CDR3 reads CASSSRDTYAEQFF.

Notes on this clone: Mouse gene names and germline throughout. The CDR3 is cut off 1 residue early in the read; its end comes from the germline J gene. This chain links TRBV19 with TRBJ2-3, with 11 positions matching TRBD1. This CDR3 contains 15 residues. CDR1 FNHDT and CDR2 SITEND come from the germline V gene (reference sequence). Germline trimming cut 5 bases from V and 0 bases from J; bases unmatched to any gene: 2. CDR3 sequence reads: CASRGQGVSAETLYF. Incomplete CDR3 DNA: TGTGCCAGCAGGGGACAGGGGGTTAGTGCAGAAACGCTGTAT.

In regard to this clone: Germline and genes: mouse. The CDR3 end lies 1 residue beyond the end of the read and is filled in from the germline J gene. The J gene is TRBJ1-4, the V gene TRBV1; 8 nucleotides agree with TRBD1. CDR3 length: 13 amino acids. V was clipped by 6 bases and J by 4 bases; unmatched bases: 1. Looked up from germline, CDR1 is NSQYPW and CDR2 is LRSPGD (reference sequence). The sequenced CDR3 bases are TGCACCTGCAGGGACAGGGTCAACGAAAGATTATTT. As protein: CTCRDRVNERLF. The CDR3 reads in full as CTCRDRVNERLFF.

Details on this clone: Gene names are the mouse ones. The sequenced fragment ends 1 residue before the CDR3 boundary, so the rest is inferred from the germline J gene. The rearrangement links TRBV16 to TRBJ2-7, with 7 bases aligning to TRBD1. The CDR3 spans 14 residues. The J segment lost 3 bases and the V segment lost 0 bases, leaving 2 bases of the junction unmatched. CDR1 is SGHSA and CDR2 is FRNQAP in the germline V gene. The sequenced part of the CDR3 DNA is TGTGCAAGCAGCTTAGATACAGGGGACTATGAACAGTAC. Its protein is CASSLDTGDYEQY. The full CDR3 reads CASSLDTGDYEQYF.

To note about this clone: Gene names and germline refer to mouse. The read comes to an end 1 residue before the CDR3 does, leaving the germline J gene to fill in the end. The chain recombines TRBV1 with TRBJ2-1; TRBD2 agrees at 13 bases. CDR1 and CDR2 from the germline V gene are NSQYPW and LRSPGD (reference sequence). J lost 3 bases, V lost 3 bases, and 5 bases had no gene match. This CDR3 has 17 residues. The CDR3 sequence is CTCSARTGGALYAEQFF. CDR3 DNA, as far as it was read: TGCACCTGCAGTGCCAGGACTGGGGGGGCGCTCTATGCTGAGCAGTTC.

Points on this clone: The listed genes are named as in mouse. The read gets to within 1 residue of the CDR3 end, and the germline J gene fills in the rest. The chain uses TRBV5 and TRBJ2-3; 9 bases map to TRBD2. This CDR3 spans 16 amino acids. Trimming at V came to 0 bases and at J to 1 base, leaving 2 bases not matched to a gene. Germline loops: CDR1 LGHNA, CDR2 YNLKQL (reference sequence). CDR3 bases read: TGTGCCAGCAGCCAAGATTGGGACTGGGGTGCAGAAACGCTGTAT. As protein: CASSQDWDWGAETLY. The CDR3 reads in full as CASSQDWDWGAETLYF.

Concerning this clone itself: Gene and germline names: mouse. The CDR3 goes on 1 residue after the read ends, and that part is filled in from the germline J gene. The chain employs TRBV29 and TRBJ2-4, with 8 bases identical to TRBD1. CDR3 length: 13 residues. CDR1 is MSHET, CDR2 SYDVDS, per germline. Unmatched junction bases numbered 0, after V lost 4 bases and J lost 3 bases. The sequenced part of the CDR3 DNA is TGTGCTAGCAGTTACAGGGGGCAAAACACCTTGTAC. It codes for CASSYRGQNTLY. Given in full, the CDR3 is CASSYRGQNTLYF.

This clone appeared a few times. All gene names here are mouse names. Other DNA sequences from this sample encode an identical CDR3 as well. CDR3 DNA (partial): TGTGCCAGCAGTCTGGGGACAGACGACTACACC. Translated: CASSLGTDDYT. The entire CDR3 reads CASSLGTDDYTF. This rearrangement joins TRBV26 to TRBJ1-2, with 7 bases that match TRBD1. Read coverage stops 1 residue before the CDR3 terminus; the germline J gene supplies the remainder. J gave up 7 bases and V 2 bases, and 1 base lay outside the gene matches. The CDR3 consists of 12 residues. CDR1 and CDR2 from the germline V gene are KGHPV and FQNQEV (reference sequence).

Details on this clone: Germline and genes: mouse. The read gets to within 1 residue of the CDR3 end, and the germline J gene fills in the rest. The gene calls are TRBV31 and TRBJ2-1; 10 positions agree with TRBD2. V lost 5 bases to trimming and J lost 6 bases; unmatched junction nucleotides: 4. Per germline, CDR1 GKSSPN and CDR2 SITVG. The CDR3 has 13 amino acids. The CDR3 loop reads CAWAGGALAEQFF. The covered CDR3 bases are TGTGCCTGGGCTGGGGGGGCGCTTGCTGAGCAGTTC. Drawing the rest from reference TRBV31 and TRBJ2-1, the complete variable domain is AQTIHQWPVAEIKAVGSPLSLGCTIKGKSSPNLYWYWQATGGTLQQLFYSITVGQVESVVQLNLSASRPKDDQFILSTEKLLLSHSGFYLCAWAGGALAEQFFGPGTRLTVL.

On this clone: Any gene name here is a mouse gene name. With the read ending 1 residue before the CDR3 end, the germline J gene is used to fill in that end. Other DNA sequences in the sample encode the same CDR3. The genes are TRBV29 and TRBJ2-3; maybe TRBD1 (7 bases). The CDR3 has 14 amino acids. V lost 3 bases to trimming and J lost 6 bases, with 13 bases between them. Germline CDR1 MSHET, CDR2 SYDVDS. The DNA read from the CDR3 is TGTGCTAGCAGTTTGAGGGGGCGGGCGGAAACGCTGTAT. Translating it yields CASSLRGRAETLY. The CDR3 reads in full as CASSLRGRAETLYF.

With respect to this clone: Mouse names are used for the genes. Read data end 1 residue before the CDR3 end; the end is taken from the germline J gene. The chain joins TRBV13-2 to TRBJ2-4, with TRBD2 matching over 9 bases. Per the germline V gene, CDR1 is NNHNN and CDR2 is SYGAGS (reference sequence). This CDR3 contains 16 residues. J gave up 3 bases and V 0 bases, and 5 bases lay outside the gene matches. The CDR3 loop is CASGDADWGLQNTLYF. The covered CDR3 bases are TGTGCCAGCGGTGATGCGGACTGGGGCCTCCAAAACACCTTGTAC.

A word on this clone: All gene names here are mouse names. The CDR3 is cut off 1 residue early in the read; its end comes from the germline J gene. The chain joins TRBV29 to TRBJ1-6, with D unresolved. TRBJ1-6 is classed as an ORF, of uncertain function. The germline gives CDR1 MSHET, CDR2 SYDVDS. V dropped 1 base and J dropped 10 bases, with 2 bases sitting between them. The CDR3 runs 11 residues. The CDR3 sequence is CASSLCSPLYF. Incomplete CDR3 DNA: TGTGCTAGCAGTTTATGCTCGCCCCTCTAC.

Of note for this clone: These gene names are mouse names. The CDR3 extends 1 residue past the end of the read, so its final part is completed from the germline J gene. The chain is built from TRBV29 and TRBJ2-2, with 7 bases matching TRBD1. V shed 4 bases and J 0 bases; nucleotides not matched to a gene: 5. The CDR3 runs to 16 residues. CDR1 and CDR2 from the germline V gene are MSHET and SYDVDS. CDR3 in amino acids: CASSSPGTANTGQLYF. Partial CDR3 DNA: TGTGCTAGCAGTTCCCCCGGGACAGCAAACACCGGGCAGCTCTAC.

In regard to this clone: All gene names here are mouse names. The read terminates 1 residue ahead of where the CDR3 ends, so the germline J gene completes it. The genes are TRBV17 and TRBJ2-2; 10 bases agree with TRBD2. This CDR3 comprises 15 residues. Per the germline V gene, CDR1 is MNHDT and CDR2 is YYDKIL. V lost 3 bases to trimming and J lost 2 bases; unmatched junction nucleotides: 0. CDR3 in amino acids: CASSSWGGNTGQLYF. Partial CDR3 DNA: TGTGCTAGCAGTAGCTGGGGGGGCAACACCGGGCAGCTCTAC.